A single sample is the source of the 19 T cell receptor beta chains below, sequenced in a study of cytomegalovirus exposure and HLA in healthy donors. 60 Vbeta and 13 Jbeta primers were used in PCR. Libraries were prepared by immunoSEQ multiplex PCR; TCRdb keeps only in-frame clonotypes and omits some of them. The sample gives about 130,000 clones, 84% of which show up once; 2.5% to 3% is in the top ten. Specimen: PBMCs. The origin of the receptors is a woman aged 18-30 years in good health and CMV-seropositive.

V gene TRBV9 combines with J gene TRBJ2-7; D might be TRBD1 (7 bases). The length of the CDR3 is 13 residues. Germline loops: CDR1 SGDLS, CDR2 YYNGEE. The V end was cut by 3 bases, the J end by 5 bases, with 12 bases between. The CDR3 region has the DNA TGTGCCAGCAGCGCAGGGGGGCCGGACGAGCAGTACTTC. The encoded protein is CASSAGGPDEQYF.

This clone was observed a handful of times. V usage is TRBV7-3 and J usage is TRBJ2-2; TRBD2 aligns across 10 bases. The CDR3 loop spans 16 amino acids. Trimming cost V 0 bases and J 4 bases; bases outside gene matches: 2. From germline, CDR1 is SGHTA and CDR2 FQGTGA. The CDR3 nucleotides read TGTGCCAGCAGCTTAACTCTAGCGGGGGTCACCGGGGAGCTGTTTTTT. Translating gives CASSLTLAGVTGELFF.

CDR3 loop: CASKGNGYTF. Here the CDR3 DNA reads TGTGCCTCAAAGGGGAATGGCTACACCTTC. The gene calls are TRBV28 and TRBJ1-2, with D perhaps TRBD1 (5 bases). This CDR3 region has 10 residues. Per the germline V gene, CDR1 is MDHEN and CDR2 is SYDVKM. The V gene lost 11 bases and the J gene lost 6 bases, with 10 bases spanning the gap.

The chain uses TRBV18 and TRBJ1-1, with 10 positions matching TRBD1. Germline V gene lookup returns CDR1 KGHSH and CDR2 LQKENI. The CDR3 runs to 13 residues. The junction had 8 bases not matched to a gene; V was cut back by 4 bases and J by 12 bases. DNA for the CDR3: TGTGCCAGCTCACTCCGGGACAGGGGATCGACTTTCTTT. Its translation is CASSLRDRGSTFF.

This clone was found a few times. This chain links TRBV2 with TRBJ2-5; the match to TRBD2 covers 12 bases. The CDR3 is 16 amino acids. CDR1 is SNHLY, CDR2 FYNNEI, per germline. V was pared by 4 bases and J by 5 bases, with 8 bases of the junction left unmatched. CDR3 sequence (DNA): TGTGCCAGCAGTGGCGGGGCTAGCGGGGGGGCGGAGACCCAGTACTTC. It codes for CASSGGASGGAETQYF.

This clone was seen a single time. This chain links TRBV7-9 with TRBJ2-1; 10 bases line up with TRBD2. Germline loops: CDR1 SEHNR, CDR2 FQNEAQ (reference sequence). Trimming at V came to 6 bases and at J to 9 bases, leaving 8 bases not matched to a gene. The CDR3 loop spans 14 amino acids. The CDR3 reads CASRSAGGIGEQFF. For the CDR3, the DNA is TGTGCCAGCAGATCAGCGGGGGGGATCGGTGAGCAGTTCTTC.

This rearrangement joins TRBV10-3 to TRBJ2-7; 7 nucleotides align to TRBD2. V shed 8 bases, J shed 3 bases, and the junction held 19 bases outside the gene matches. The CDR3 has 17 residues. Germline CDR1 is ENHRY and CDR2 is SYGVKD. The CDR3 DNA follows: TGTGCCATCGGCCCCCGGCCGGGGGGTAGCGTGGGCTACGAGCAGTACTTC. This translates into CAIGPRPGGSVGYEQYF.

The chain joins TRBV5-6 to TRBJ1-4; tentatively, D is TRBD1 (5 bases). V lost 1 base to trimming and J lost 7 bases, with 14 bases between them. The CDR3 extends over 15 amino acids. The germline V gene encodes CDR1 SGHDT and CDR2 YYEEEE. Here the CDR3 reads CASSLRGREGEKLFF. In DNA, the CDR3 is TGTGCCAGCAGCTTGAGGGGCAGGGAGGGTGAAAAACTGTTTTTT.

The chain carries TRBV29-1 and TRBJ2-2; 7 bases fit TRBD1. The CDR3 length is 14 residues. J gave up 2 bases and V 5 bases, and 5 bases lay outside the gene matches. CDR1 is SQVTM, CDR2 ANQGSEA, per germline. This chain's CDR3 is CSVNGQENTGELFF. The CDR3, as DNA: TGCAGCGTTAACGGACAGGAAAACACCGGGGAGCTGTTTTTT.

For the CDR3, the DNA is TGTGCCAGCAGTTTCCCGGGGGGGAATAGCAACGAGCAGTACTTC. This gives the protein CASSFPGGNSNEQYF. The chain combines TRBV27 with TRBJ2-7, with TRBD2 matching 8 bases. V lost 3 bases to trimming and J lost 5 bases; unmatched junction nucleotides: 9. From germline, CDR1 is MNHEY and CDR2 SMNVEV (reference sequence). The CDR3 is 15 residues long.

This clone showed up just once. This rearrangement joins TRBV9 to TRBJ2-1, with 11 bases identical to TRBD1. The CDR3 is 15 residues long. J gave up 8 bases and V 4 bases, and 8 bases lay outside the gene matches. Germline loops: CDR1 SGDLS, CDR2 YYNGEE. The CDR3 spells CASSLGQGATYEQFF. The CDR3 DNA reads TGTGCCAGCAGCCTTGGACAGGGGGCGACCTATGAGCAGTTCTTC.

CDR3 sequence reads: CASGYPRGGGPQHF. The DNA of the CDR3 is TGTGCTAGTGGTTACCCGCGGGGGGGTGGGCCCCAGCATTTT. The chain combines TRBV12-5 with TRBJ1-5, with D perhaps matching TRBD1 (5 bases). V lost 4 bases to trimming and J lost 9 bases, with 16 bases between them. Germline CDR1 is LGHNT and CDR2 is FRNRAP. This CDR3 has 14 amino acids.

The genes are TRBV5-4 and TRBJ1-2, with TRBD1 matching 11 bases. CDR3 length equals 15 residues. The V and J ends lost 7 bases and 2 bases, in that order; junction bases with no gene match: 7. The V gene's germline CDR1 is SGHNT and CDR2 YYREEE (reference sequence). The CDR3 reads CASWRRTGGNYGYTF. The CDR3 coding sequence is TGTGCCAGCTGGCGGAGGACAGGGGGCAACTATGGCTACACCTTC.

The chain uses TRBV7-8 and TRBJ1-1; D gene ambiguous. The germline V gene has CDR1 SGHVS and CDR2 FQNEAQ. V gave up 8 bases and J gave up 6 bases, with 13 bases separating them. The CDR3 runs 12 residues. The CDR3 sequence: CASDRLAAEAFF. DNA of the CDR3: TGTGCCAGCGATCGGTTGGCGGCTGAAGCTTTCTTT.

CDR3 coding DNA: TGTGCCAGCGGACCGACAGTCCCACAAGAGACCCAGTACTTC. It yields the protein CASGPTVPQETQYF. V is TRBV25-1 and J is TRBJ2-5; a weak D match, TRBD1 (5 bases). V gave up 8 bases and J gave up 2 bases, with 15 bases separating them. The CDR3 extends over 14 amino acids. Germline V gene data show CDR1 as MGHDK and CDR2 as SYGVNS.

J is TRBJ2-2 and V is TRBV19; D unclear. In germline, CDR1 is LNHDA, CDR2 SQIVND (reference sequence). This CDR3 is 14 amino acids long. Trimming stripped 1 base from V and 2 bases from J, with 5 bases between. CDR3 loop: CASSIGLNTGELFF. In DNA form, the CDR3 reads TGTGCCAGTAGTATAGGTCTTAACACCGGGGAGCTGTTTTTT.

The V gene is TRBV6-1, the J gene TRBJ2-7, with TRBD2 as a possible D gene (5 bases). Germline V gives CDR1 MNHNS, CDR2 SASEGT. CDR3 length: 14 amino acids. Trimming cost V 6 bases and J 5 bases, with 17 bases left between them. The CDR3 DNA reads TGTGCCAGCAGGGAACCCTCTAGGCGGGACGAGCAGTACTTC. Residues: CASREPSRRDEQYF.

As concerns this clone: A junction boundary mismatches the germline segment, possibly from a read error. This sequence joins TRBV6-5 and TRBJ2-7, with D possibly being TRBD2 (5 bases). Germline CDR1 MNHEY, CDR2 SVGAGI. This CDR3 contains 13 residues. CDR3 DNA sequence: TGTGCCAGCAGTTACTCGATCGGGGTTGAGCGGTACTTC. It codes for CASSYSIGVERYF.

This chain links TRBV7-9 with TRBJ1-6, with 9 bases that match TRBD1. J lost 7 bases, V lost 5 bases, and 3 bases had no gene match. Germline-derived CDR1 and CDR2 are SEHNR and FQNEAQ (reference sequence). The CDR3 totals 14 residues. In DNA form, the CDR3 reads TGTGCCAGCAGCCCGACAGGGGGAAATTCACCCCTCCACTTT. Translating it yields CASSPTGGNSPLHF.